Each of the 14 T cell receptor beta chains below was sequenced from the same sample in a study of CD8 T cells in ankylosing spondylitis. Study observations and caveats: A TCR beta motif of several highly homologous variants appeared characteristic of ankylosing spondylitis blood.

TCRdb independently ran MiXCR on the 5' RACE reads; one entry per CDR3 protein. The table includes 500,000 to 650,000 distinct CDR3 sequences, about 5.2% detected once. What these receptors recognize is not known. Input material: blood, either unsorted or a sorted T cell fraction (not recorded which). These receptor sequences come from a male donor with ankylosing spondylitis.

The chain combines TRBV7-9 with TRBJ2-5; weak D call: TRBD2 (6 bases). Germline loops: CDR1 SEHNR, CDR2 FQNEAQ (reference sequence). Trimming cost V 7 bases and J 5 bases, with 14 bases left between them. The CDR3 extends over 13 amino acids. The CDR3 DNA reads TGTGCCAGCATCCCCTCTGGGAGGGAGACCCAGTACTTC. Protein: CASIPSGRETQYF.

The table lists this clonotype with many counts. The chain employs TRBV5-6 and TRBJ1-4; 9 nucleotides agree with TRBD1. J gave up 6 bases and V 1 base, and 4 bases lay outside the gene matches. The CDR3 spans 15 residues. Germline values: CDR1 SGHDT, CDR2 YYEEEE. The CDR3 loop reads CASSLPGQGDEKLFF. The CDR3 bases are TGTGCCAGCAGCTTGCCGGGACAGGGAGATGAAAAACTGTTTTTT.

This clonotype was seen repeatedly, ten times or more. The chain links TRBV5-5 to TRBJ2-2; D is undetermined. Germline V gives CDR1 SGHKS, CDR2 YYEKEE (reference sequence). Trimming pared 4 bases from V and 6 bases from J, leaving 10 bases between. CDR3 length equals 13 residues. The DNA for the CDR3 is TGTGCCAGCAGCATCCTCAAGGCCGGGGAGCTGTTTTTT. Protein: CASSILKAGELFF. Looking up the rest from reference TRBV5-5 and TRBJ2-2 gives the full variable domain: DAGVTQSPTHLIKTRGQQVTLRCSPISGHKSVSWYQQVLGQGPQFIFQYYEKEERGRGNFPDRFSARQFPNYSSELNVNALLLGDSALYLCASSILKAGELFFGEGSRLTVL.

This clonotype showed up just a few times. The rearrangement uses TRBV27 and TRBJ2-7; TRBD1 aligns across 7 bases. Trimming cost V 4 bases and J 2 bases; bases outside gene matches: 5. The CDR3 has 14 amino acids. Germline V gene data show CDR1 as MNHEY and CDR2 as SMNVEV (reference sequence). In DNA form, the CDR3 reads TGTGCCAGCAGTTCAGGGGGTGTTCCCTACGAGCAGTACTTC. Translation: CASSSGGVPYEQYF.

This clonotype appeared many times. This sequence joins TRBV5-1 and TRBJ2-6, with a tentative D call TRBD2 (5 bases). Per the germline V gene, CDR1 is SGHRS and CDR2 is YFSETQ. The V end lost 6 bases, the J end lost 1 base, and 8 bases lay between the germline ends. The CDR3 sequence is 14 residues long. DNA for the CDR3: TGCGCCAGCACGAGAGGGTCTGGGGCCAACGTCCTGACTTTC. Translation gives CASTRGSGANVLTF. Combining the CDR3 with reference TRBV5-1 and TRBJ2-6 gives the whole variable domain KAGVTQTPRYLIKTRGQQVTLSCSPISGHRSVSWYQQTPGQGLQFLFEYFSETQRNKGNFPGRFSGRQFSNSRSEMNVSTLELGDSALYLCASTRGSGANVLTFGAGSRLTVL.

This clonotype was seen at least ten times. The chain links TRBV6-4 to TRBJ2-1, with 8 positions matching TRBD2. This CDR3 has 16 amino acids. Per germline, CDR1 MRHNA and CDR2 SNTAGT. With V trimmed by 5 bases and J by 2 bases, 8 bases remained unmatched. The CDR3 coding sequence is TGTGCCAGCAGTCCCGACGGGACTAGACCCTACAATGAGCAGTTCTTC. Amino acids: CASSPDGTRPYNEQFF.

This clonotype was found many times. J is TRBJ2-7 and V is TRBV18; D might be TRBD1 or TRBD2, each matching 5 bases. Germline V gene sequence: CDR1 KGHSH, CDR2 LQKENI. This CDR3 spans 15 amino acids. With 4 bases removed from V and 3 bases from J, the gap between germline ends came to 16 bases. The DNA of the CDR3 is TGTGCCAGCTCACGAGCCGGGACGGCGGGCTACGAGCAGTACTTC. It yields the protein CASSRAGTAGYEQYF.

This clonotype was seen at least ten times. The V and J genes are TRBV6-2 or TRBV6-3 and TRBJ1-1, with D uncertain. From germline, CDR1 is MNHEY and CDR2 SVGEGT. The CDR3 loop spans 17 amino acids. V lost 4 bases to trimming and J lost 1 base, with 19 bases between them. CDR3 coding DNA: TGTGCCAGCAGTTTTTCCTTGGCGAGTCCCGCGAACACTGAAGCTTTCTTT. This encodes CASSFSLASPANTEAFF.

This chain uses TRBV18 with TRBJ2-3; 9 nucleotides match TRBD2. The trim removed 3 bases at V and 4 bases at J, leaving 8 bases unmatched. The CDR3 has 16 residues. CDR1 is KGHSH and CDR2 is LQKENI in the germline V gene. The CDR3 DNA reads TGTGCCAGCTCACCCATCCTAGCGGGGCTTTCAGATACGCAGTATTTT. This gives the protein CASSPILAGLSDTQYF. The full variable domain, rest sourced from reference TRBV18 and TRBJ2-3, is NAGVMQNPRHLVRRRGQEARLRCSPMKGHSHVYWYRQLPEEGLKFMVYLQKENIIDESGMPKERFSAEFPKEGPSILRIQQVVRGDSAAYFCASSPILAGLSDTQYFGPGTRLTVL.

This clonotype has at least ten counts. The rearrangement joins TRBV4-3 to TRBJ2-7, with TRBD2 matching 7 bases. The trim removed 2 bases at V and 5 bases at J, leaving 3 bases unmatched. Germline V lookup: CDR1 LGHNA, CDR2 YSLEER. The CDR3 runs to 13 residues. Here the CDR3 reads CASSQSGRDEQYF. CDR3 coding DNA: TGCGCCAGCAGCCAATCTGGGAGGGACGAGCAGTACTTC.

This clonotype was detected many times. This rearrangement joins TRBV28 to TRBJ2-5; 7 bases line up with TRBD2. J gave up 6 bases and V 5 bases, and 12 bases lay outside the gene matches. This CDR3 spans 15 amino acids. The V gene's germline CDR1 is MDHEN and CDR2 SYDVKM. The CDR3 sequence is CASSPATSLRKTQYF. Here the CDR3 DNA reads TGTGCCAGCAGTCCAGCGACTAGCTTACGGAAGACCCAGTACTTC.

This clonotype has more than one count but fewer than ten. V is TRBV27 and J is TRBJ1-4, with D possibly TRBD1 on 5 matching bases. V lost 5 bases and J 7 bases, leaving 20 bases between the germline ends. Germline V gene data show CDR1 as MNHEY and CDR2 as SMNVEV (reference sequence). This CDR3 spans 16 amino acids. The CDR3 sequence: CASSRPPGRGPEKLFF. CDR3 DNA sequence: TGTGCCAGCAGTAGGCCTCCGGGACGGGGACCTGAAAAACTGTTTTTT.

At least ten counts were recorded for this clonotype. The CDR3, as DNA: TGTGCCAGCAGCCCCTCTGCAGGGAGGCAGCCCCAGCATTTT. Its translation: CASSPSAGRQPQHF. V and J are TRBV7-2 and TRBJ1-5, with TRBD1 as a possible D gene (5 bases). The CDR3 length is 14 residues. CDR1 and CDR2 from the germline V gene are SGHTA and FQGNSA. Trimming pared 5 bases from V and 7 bases from J, leaving 15 bases between.

This clonotype came up many times. The J gene is TRBJ1-5, the V gene TRBV7-2; D may be TRBD1 (5 bases). Per germline, CDR1 SGHTA and CDR2 FQGNSA. CDR3 length: 12 residues. Trimming took off 5 bases at V and 5 bases at J, with 7 bases between the two ends. The CDR3 DNA reads TGTGCCAGCAGCCAGGGTTATCAGCCCCAGCATTTT. Translated, it gives CASSQGYQPQHF.